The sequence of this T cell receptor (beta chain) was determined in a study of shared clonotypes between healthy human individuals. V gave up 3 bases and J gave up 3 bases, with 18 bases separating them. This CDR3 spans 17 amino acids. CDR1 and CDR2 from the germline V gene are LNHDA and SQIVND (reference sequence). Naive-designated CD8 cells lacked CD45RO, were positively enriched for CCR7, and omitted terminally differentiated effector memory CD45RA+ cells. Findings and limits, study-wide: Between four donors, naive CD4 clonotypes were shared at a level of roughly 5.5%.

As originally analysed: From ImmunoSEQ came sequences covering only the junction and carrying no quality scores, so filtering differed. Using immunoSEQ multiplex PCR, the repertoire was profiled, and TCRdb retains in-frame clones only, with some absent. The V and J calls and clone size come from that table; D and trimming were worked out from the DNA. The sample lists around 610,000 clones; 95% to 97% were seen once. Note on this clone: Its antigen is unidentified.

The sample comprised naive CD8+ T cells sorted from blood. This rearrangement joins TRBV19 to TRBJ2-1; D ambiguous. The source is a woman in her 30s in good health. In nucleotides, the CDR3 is TGTGCCAGTAGTATCTATAAGAGAGAGTTTGACTACAATGAGCAGTTCTTC. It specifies CASSIYKREFDYNEQFF.